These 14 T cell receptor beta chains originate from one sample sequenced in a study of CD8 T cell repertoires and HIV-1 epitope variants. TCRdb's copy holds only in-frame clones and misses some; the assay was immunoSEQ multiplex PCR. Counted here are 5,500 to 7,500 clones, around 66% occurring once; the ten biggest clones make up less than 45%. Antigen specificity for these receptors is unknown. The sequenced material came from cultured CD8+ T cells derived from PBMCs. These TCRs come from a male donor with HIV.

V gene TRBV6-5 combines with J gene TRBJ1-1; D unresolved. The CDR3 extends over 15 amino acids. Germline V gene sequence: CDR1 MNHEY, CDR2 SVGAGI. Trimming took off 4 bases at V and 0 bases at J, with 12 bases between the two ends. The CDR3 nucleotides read TGTGCCAGCAGTTGGACCTTCGCCTTGAACACTGAAGCTTTCTTT. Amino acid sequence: CASSWTFALNTEAFF.

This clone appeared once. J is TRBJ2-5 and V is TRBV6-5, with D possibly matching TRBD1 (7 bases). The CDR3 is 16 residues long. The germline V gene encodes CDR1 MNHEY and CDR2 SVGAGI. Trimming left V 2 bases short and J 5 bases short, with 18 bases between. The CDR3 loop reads CASSYPQEGARETQYF. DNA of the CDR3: TGTGCCAGCAGTTACCCCCAGGAGGGGGCTAGGGAGACCCAGTACTTC.

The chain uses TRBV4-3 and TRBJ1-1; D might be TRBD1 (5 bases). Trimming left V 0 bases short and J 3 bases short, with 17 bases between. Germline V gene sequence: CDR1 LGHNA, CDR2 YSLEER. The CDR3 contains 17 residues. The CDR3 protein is CASSQDQDGGGYTEAFF. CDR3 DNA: TGCGCCAGCAGCCAAGATCAAGATGGGGGGGGGTACACTGAAGCTTTCTTT.

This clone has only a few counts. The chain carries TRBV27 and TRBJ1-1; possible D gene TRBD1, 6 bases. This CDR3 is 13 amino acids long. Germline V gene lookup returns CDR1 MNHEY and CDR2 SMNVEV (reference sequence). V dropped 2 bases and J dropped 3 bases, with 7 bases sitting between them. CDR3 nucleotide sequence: TGTGCCAGCAGTTTAGGGGGGCACACTGAAGCTTTCTTT. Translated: CASSLGGHTEAFF.

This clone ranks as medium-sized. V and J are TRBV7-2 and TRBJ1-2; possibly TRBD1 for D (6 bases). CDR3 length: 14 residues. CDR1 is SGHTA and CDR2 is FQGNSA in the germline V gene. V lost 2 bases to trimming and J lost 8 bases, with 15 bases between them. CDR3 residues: CASSLQVPGEGYTF. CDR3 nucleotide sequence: TGTGCCAGCAGCTTACAGGTGCCAGGGGAAGGCTACACCTTC.

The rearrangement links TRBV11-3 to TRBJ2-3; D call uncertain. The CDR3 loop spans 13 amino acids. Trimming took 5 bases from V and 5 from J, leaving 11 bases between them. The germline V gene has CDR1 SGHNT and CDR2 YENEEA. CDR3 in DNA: TGTGCCAGCAGCCTCCGGCCGCAAGATACGCAGTATTTT. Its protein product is CASSLRPQDTQYF.

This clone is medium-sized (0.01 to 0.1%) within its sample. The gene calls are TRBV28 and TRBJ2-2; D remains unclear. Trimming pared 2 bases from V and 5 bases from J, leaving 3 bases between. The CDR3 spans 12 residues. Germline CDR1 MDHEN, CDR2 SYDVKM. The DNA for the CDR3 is TGTGCCAGCAGTTTAGAGACCGGGGAGCTGTTTTTT. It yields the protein CASSLETGELFF.

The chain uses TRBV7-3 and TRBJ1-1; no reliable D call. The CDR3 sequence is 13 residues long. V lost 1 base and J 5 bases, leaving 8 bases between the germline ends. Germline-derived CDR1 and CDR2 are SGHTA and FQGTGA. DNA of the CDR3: TGTGCCAGCAGCTTAAAATGGGATACTGAAGCTTTCTTT. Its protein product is CASSLKWDTEAFF.

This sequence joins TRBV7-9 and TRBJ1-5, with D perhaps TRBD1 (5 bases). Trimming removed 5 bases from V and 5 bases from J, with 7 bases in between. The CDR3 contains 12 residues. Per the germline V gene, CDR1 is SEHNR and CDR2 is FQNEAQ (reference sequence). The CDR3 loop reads CASSPGDQPQHF. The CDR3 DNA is TGTGCCAGCAGCCCGGGGGATCAGCCCCAGCATTTT.

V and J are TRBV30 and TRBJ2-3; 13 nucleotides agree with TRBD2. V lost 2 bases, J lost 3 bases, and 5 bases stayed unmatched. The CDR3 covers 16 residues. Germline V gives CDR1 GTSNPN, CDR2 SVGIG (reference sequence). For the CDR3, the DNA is TGTGCCTGGAGTATCGGACTAGCGGGGGCTACAGATACGCAGTATTTT. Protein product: CAWSIGLAGATDTQYF.

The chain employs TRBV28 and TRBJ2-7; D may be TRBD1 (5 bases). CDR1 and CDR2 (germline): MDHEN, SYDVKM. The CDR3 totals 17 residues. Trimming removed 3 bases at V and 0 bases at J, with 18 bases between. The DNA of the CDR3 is TGTGCCAGCAGTTTCGGTACCGAAGGGGTCGACTCCTACGAGCAGTACTTC. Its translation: CASSFGTEGVDSYEQYF.

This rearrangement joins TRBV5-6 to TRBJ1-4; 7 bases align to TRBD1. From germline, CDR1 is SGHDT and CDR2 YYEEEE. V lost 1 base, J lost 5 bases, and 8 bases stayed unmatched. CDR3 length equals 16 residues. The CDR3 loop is CASSLLPEGANEKLFF. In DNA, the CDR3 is TGTGCCAGCAGCTTGTTGCCGGAGGGGGCGAATGAAAAACTGTTTTTT. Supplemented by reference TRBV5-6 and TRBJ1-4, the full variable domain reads DAGVTQSPTHLIKTRGQQVTLRCSPKSGHDTVSWYQQALGQGPQFIFQYYEEEERQRGNFPDRFSGHQFPNYSSELNVNALLLGDSALYLCASSLLPEGANEKLFFGSGTQLSVL.

CDR3 coding DNA: TGCGCCAGCAGCTCGGGGAGATCTAGCACAGATACGCAGTATTTT. Protein product: CASSSGRSSTDTQYF. J is TRBJ2-3 and V is TRBV5-1; possibly TRBD2 for D (5 bases). Germline V gene sequence: CDR1 SGHRS, CDR2 YFSETQ. Trimming pared 3 bases from V and 0 bases from J, leaving 11 bases between. CDR3 length: 15 amino acids.

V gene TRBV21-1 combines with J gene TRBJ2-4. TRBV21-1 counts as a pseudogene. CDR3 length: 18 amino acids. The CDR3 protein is CASSKSLQESVAKNIQYF. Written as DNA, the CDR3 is TGTGCCAGCAGCAAATCCCTTCAGGAGTCCGTTGCCAAAAACATTCAGTACTTC.